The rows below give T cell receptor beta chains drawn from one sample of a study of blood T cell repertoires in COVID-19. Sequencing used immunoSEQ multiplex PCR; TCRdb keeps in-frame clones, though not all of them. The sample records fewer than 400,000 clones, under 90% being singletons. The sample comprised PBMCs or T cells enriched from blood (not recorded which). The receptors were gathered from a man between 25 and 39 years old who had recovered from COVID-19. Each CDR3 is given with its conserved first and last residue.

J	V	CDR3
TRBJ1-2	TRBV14	CASSQGQGASYYGYTF
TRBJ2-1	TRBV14	CASIEAGGSNPYNEQFF
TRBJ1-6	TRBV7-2	CASSLLPGGAGSPLHF
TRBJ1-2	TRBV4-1	CASSQTGTNYGYTF
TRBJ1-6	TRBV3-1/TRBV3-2	CASSQGDRPASPLHF
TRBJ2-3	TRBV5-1	CASSLPRGSTDTQYF
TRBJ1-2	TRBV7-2	CASSLEAGTGGYTF
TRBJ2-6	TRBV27	CASSRGRTSSGANVLTF
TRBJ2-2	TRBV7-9	CASSPLAGGYTGELFF
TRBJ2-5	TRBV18	CASSSQETQYF
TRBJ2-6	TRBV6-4	CASSKLGTGISGANVLTF
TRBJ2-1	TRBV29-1	CSVEDLLAGYNEQFF
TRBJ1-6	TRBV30	CAWGSGTGASPLHF
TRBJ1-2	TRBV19	CASSIPVGTTYGYTF
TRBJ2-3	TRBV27	CASSFHGTGNQDTQYF
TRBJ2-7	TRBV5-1	CASSFGGYEQYF
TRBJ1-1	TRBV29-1	CSVDRGRAFF
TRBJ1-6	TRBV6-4	CASSDSASAGSPLHF
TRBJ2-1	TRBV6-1	CASSEGWTSGYNEQFF
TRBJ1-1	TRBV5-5	CASRVGHSTEAFF
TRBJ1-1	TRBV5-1	CASSFGTEGTEAFF
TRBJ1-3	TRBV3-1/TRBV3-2	CASSQDLSSGNTIYF
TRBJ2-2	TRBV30	CAWSVMAGGNGELFF
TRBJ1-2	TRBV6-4	CASSDSWGRNYGYTF
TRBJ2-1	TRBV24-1	CATSDGQGGSYNEQFF
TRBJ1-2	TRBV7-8	CASYGDSNYGYTF
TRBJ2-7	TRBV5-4	CASSGGSSDGYEQYF
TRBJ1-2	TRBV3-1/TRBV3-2	CASSPGQGSRGPYGYTF
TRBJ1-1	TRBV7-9	CASSSSTGVNTEAFF
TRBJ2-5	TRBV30	CAWSVEWGLAYQETQYF
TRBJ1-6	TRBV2	CASRDQGVNSPLHF
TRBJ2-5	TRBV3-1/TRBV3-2	CASSQDRELGTQYF
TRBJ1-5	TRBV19	CASSRDRGSNQPQHF
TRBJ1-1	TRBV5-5	CASSFHRGNTEAFF
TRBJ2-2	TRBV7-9	CASPREGNTGELFF
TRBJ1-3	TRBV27	CASSSPSRGNTIYF
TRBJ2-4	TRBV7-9	CASSSPIENIQYF
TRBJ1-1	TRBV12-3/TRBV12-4	CASSRLENTEAFF
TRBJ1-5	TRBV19	CASSLNRAGTPQHF
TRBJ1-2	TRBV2	CASSASTGGAGYTF
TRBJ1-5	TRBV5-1	CASSGGANQPQHF
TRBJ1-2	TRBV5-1	CASSPPDPRLGYTF
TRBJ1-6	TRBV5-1	CASSLAGNNSPLHF
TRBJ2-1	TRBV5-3	CARGKITGGVRSYNEQFF
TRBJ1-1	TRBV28	CASSLGGAPEAFF
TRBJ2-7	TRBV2	CASSATSGTYEQYF
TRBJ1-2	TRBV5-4	CASSSPGLLYGYTF
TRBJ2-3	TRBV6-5	CASRVLAGGADTQYF
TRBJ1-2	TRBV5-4	CASSETTTNYGYTF
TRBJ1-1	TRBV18	CASSSGQNTEAFF
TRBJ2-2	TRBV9	CASSRPGTGSNGELFF
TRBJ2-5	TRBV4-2	CASSQRASGSIKTQYF
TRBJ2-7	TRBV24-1	CATSDPRTGPYEQYF
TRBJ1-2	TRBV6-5	CASSYRDRGHYGYTF
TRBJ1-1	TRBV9	CASRKTGGTEAFF
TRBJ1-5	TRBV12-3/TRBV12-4	CASTLQGHQPQHF
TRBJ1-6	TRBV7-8	CASSVGQTYNSPLHF
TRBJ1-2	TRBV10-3	CAISESGGSNYGYTF